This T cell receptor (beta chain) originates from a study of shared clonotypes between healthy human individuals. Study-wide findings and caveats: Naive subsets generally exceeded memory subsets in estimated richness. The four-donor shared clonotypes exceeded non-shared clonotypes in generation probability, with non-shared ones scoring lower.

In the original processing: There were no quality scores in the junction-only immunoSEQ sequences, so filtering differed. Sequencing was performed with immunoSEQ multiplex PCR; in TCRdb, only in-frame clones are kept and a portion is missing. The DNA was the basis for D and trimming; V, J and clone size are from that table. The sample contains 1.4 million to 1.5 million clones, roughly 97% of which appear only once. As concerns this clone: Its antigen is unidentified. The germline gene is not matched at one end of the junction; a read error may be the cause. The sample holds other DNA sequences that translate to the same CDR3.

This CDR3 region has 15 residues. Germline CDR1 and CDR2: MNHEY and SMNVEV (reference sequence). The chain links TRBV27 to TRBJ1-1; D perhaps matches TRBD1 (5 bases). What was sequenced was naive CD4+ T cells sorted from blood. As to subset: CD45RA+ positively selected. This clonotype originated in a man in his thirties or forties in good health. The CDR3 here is CASRTQGGGNTEAFF. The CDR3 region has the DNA TGTGCCAGCAGGACCCAGGGCGGGGGGAACACTGAAGCCTTCTTT.